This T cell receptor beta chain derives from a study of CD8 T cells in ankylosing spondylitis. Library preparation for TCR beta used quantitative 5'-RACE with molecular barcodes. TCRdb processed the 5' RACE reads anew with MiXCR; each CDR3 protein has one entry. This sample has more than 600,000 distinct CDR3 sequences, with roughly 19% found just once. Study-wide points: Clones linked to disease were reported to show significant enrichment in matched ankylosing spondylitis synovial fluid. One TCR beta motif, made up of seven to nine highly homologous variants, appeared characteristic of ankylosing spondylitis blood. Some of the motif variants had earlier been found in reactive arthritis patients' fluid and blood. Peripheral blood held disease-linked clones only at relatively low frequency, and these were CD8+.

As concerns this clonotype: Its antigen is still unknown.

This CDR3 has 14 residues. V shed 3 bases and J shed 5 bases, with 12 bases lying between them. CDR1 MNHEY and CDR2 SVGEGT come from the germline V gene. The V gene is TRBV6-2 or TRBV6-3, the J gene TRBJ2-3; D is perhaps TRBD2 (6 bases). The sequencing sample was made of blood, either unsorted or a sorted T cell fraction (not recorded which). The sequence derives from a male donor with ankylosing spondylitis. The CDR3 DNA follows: TGTGCCAGCAGTTATCCCCGGGAGAGAGATACGCAGTATTTT. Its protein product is CASSYPRERDTQYF.